This T cell receptor (beta chain) was identified in a study of Ad26.COV2.S vaccination and SARS-CoV-2 variants. The wider study: Ad26.COV2.S given intramuscularly, once or twice 56 days apart.

The treatment here: about 20 received Ad26.COV2.S at low or high dose, single or two shots; 5 received placebo; per-sample allocation not given. Vaccine and placebo recipients were sampled on day 63 after the first injection. An Ad26 vector expressing Wuhan-strain SARS-CoV-2 spike constituted the vaccine. The method was immunoSEQ multiplex PCR; TCRdb's version includes in-frame clones alone and lacks a portion of them. The data contain about 440,000 clones, roughly 85% of them seen just once; the ten biggest clones take up more than 10%. Material: peripheral blood, obtained in a trial of Ad26.COV2.S vaccine versus placebo. The sequence was obtained from a person aged 18-60 years who received the Ad26.COV2.S COVID-19 vaccine or a placebo.

CDR3 sequence reads: CASSLRGSYRPQHF. CDR3 coding DNA: TGTGCCAGCAGTTTACGGGGGAGTTATCGTCCCCAGCATTTT. The chain couples TRBV28 to TRBJ1-5, with D perhaps matching TRBD1 (5 bases). This CDR3 is 14 amino acids long. Germline values: CDR1 MDHEN, CDR2 SYDVKM. V lost 2 bases and J 10 bases, leaving 15 bases between the germline ends.